This TCR beta chain was captured in a study of T-cell reconstitution after alpha-beta-depleted transplantation in children. The CDR3 has 16 residues. Trimming shortened V by 1 base and J by 3 bases, and 12 bases separated the two germline ends. The germline V gene has CDR1 SGHVS and CDR2 FQNEAQ. Unique molecular identifiers were built into the TCRbeta library. TCRdb fed the PCR reads into MiXCR, producing one record per CDR3 protein. The sample records hundreds of thousands of distinct CDR3 sequences, around 9.5% being singletons. V and J are TRBV7-8 and TRBJ1-4; D might be TRBD1 (6 bases). This TCR came from a human donor who donated a stem cell graft to a child with acute lymphoblastic leukemia. The input for sequencing was PBMCs from the stem cell graft donor, taken from the stem cell graft. The CDR3 nucleotides read TGTGCCAGCAGCTTAGATCTGGGACACCCTAATGAAAAACTGTTTTTT. It codes for CASSLDLGHPNEKLFF.